What follows describes a single TCR beta chain. Its antigen is still unknown. Treatment here: oral pan-JAK inhibitor, 5-10 mg twice daily. Sorting of PBMCs yielded the CD4+ and CD8+ T cells. This entry comes from a study of CD8+ T cells in alopecia areata. The wider study: Twice a day, 5 to 10 mg of oral tofacitinib was administered to treated patients. The investigators scored severity in treated patients by the percentage of affected scalp area. Whole-study results and caveats: In scalp and blood, many expanded lesional clones persisted during tofacitinib.

Looked up from germline, CDR1 is LGHNA and CDR2 is YNFKEQ. The V segment lost 4 bases and the J segment 8 bases; nucleotides outside the gene matches: 4. This CDR3 has 14 residues. RNA, once extracted, was reverse transcribed into cDNA for use as the sequencing template. Clones were sequenced by immunoSEQ multiplex PCR, and TCRdb holds only the in-frame ones, with some missing. The table lists under 150,000 clones, 53% of them singletons. The chain is built from TRBV4-2 and TRBJ1-4, with TRBD1 identical over 10 bases. The TCR comes from a human donor with alopecia areata. The specimen comprised CD4+ T cells sorted from blood, sampled at week 4, from a patient treated with tofacitinib. DNA of the CDR3: TGTGCCAGCAGCCCGGGACAGGGGAACGAAAAACTGTTTTTT. Encoded protein: CASSPGQGNEKLFF.